The 28 T cell receptor beta chains in this list originate from one sample, sequenced in a study of cytomegalovirus exposure and HLA in healthy donors. Profiled with immunoSEQ multiplex PCR; TCRdb holds only in-frame clones, not every one. Of roughly 220,000 clones in the sample, around nine tenths are singletons; the top ten hold approximately 1%. The specimen sequenced was PBMCs. These receptors were taken from a woman aged 18-29 years in good health and CMV-seronegative.

The V call is TRBV18, the J call TRBJ2-2; D perhaps matches TRBD1 (6 bases). V was shortened by 1 base and J by 4 bases, with 13 bases between the two germline ends. This CDR3 is 16 amino acids long. CDR1 is KGHSH and CDR2 is LQKENI in the germline V gene. The chain's CDR3 is CASSPRAGVATGELFF. CDR3 sequence (DNA): TGTGCCAGCTCACCACGGGCAGGGGTTGCCACCGGGGAGCTGTTTTTT.

This chain connects TRBV19 to TRBJ2-1; 14 bases agree with TRBD2. The CDR3 extends over 19 amino acids. Losses at the gene ends were 1 base for V and 5 bases for J; bases not matched to a gene: 10. Germline assignment: CDR1 LNHDA and CDR2 SQIVND (reference sequence). The CDR3 coding sequence is TGTGCCAGTAGTATAGTAACGGGACTAGCGGGAGTGTTGGACAATGAGCAGTTCTTC. Its protein product is CASSIVTGLAGVLDNEQFF.

The count of this clone is one. V is TRBV30 and J is TRBJ2-5; 8 bases match TRBD1. This CDR3 is 14 amino acids long. CDR1 and CDR2 from the germline V gene are GTSNPN and SVGIG (reference sequence). Germline trimming cut 0 bases from V and 5 bases from J; bases unmatched to any gene: 5. The CDR3 loop reads CAWSVPGGWETQYF. CDR3 sequence (DNA): TGTGCCTGGAGTGTACCAGGGGGCTGGGAGACCCAGTACTTC.

The J gene is TRBJ1-1, the V gene TRBV7-9; D call uncertain. The germline CDR1 and CDR2 sequences are SEHNR and FQNEAQ (reference sequence). The CDR3 has 13 residues. Trimming removed 5 bases at V and 4 bases at J, with 11 bases between. CDR3 sequence reads: CASSREAGTEAFF. The CDR3 DNA reads TGTGCCAGCAGCCGAGAAGCAGGCACTGAAGCTTTCTTT.

The count of this clone is one. The chain recombines TRBV19 with TRBJ2-5; D may be TRBD2 (5 bases). The CDR3 covers 15 residues. The germline gives CDR1 LNHDA, CDR2 SQIVND (reference sequence). The V end lost 7 bases, the J end lost 0 bases, and 15 bases lay between the germline ends. The CDR3 region is CASKRQPGNQETQYF. CDR3 bases: TGTGCCAGTAAAAGACAACCCGGGAACCAAGAGACCCAGTACTTC.

J is TRBJ2-2 and V is TRBV25-1; D unclear. The CDR3 has 15 amino acids. Trimming pared 3 bases from V and 4 bases from J, leaving 12 bases between. CDR1 and CDR2 (germline): MGHDK, SYGVNS. CDR3 residues: CASSDVIAFTGELFF. CDR3 sequence (DNA): TGTGCCAGCAGTGACGTTATAGCTTTCACCGGGGAGCTGTTTTTT.

The chain couples TRBV6-5 to TRBJ1-2; TRBD1 matches 11 bases. The CDR3 loop spans 14 amino acids. After removal of 6 bases from V and 8 bases from J, the junction contained 8 bases not matched to a gene. Germline assignment: CDR1 MNHEY and CDR2 SVGAGI. As DNA, the CDR3 is TGTGCCAGCAGCCTGGGACAGGGGGTCTACGGCTACACCTTC. Its protein product is CASSLGQGVYGYTF.

This clone has just one count. The genes are TRBV4-1 and TRBJ2-3; D unresolved. Per germline, CDR1 MGHRA and CDR2 YSYEKL. The CDR3 extends over 14 amino acids. V lost 4 bases to trimming and J lost 1 base, with 9 bases between them. The chain's CDR3 is CASSRNGGTDTQYF. The CDR3 DNA reads TGCGCCAGCAGCCGTAACGGAGGCACAGATACGCAGTATTTT.

This clone was recorded once. J is TRBJ2-7 and V is TRBV5-8, with D possibly being TRBD2 (6 bases). This CDR3 has 13 residues. Germline assignment: CDR1 SGHTS and CDR2 YDEGEE. The V and J ends lost 0 bases and 4 bases respectively, with 8 bases between them. CDR3 DNA: TGTGCCAGCAGCTTGGGTCGGGAGTACGAGCAGTACTTC. Translated, it gives CASSLGREYEQYF.

The gene calls are TRBV5-1 and TRBJ2-4; no firm D call. The CDR3 is 14 amino acids. Trimming took off 0 bases at V and 0 bases at J, with 4 bases between the two ends. The V gene's germline CDR1 is SGHRS and CDR2 YFSETQ. The CDR3 sequence is CASSLGGAKNIQYF. The CDR3 bases are TGCGCCAGCAGCTTGGGCGGAGCCAAAAACATTCAGTACTTC.

V gene TRBV11-2 combines with J gene TRBJ1-1, with D possibly matching TRBD1 (6 bases). V lost 5 bases, J lost 6 bases, and 7 bases lay in between. Germline V lookup: CDR1 SGHAT, CDR2 FQNNGV. The CDR3 has 11 amino acids. CDR3 residues: CASSRTAEAFF. In nucleotides, the CDR3 is TGTGCCAGCAGCCGGACAGCTGAAGCTTTCTTT.

The rearrangement joins TRBV29-1 to TRBJ2-7, with a tentative D call TRBD2 (6 bases). V was clipped by 4 bases and J by 3 bases, with 13 bases between them. Germline loops: CDR1 SQVTM, CDR2 ANQGSEA. The length of the CDR3 is 13 residues. CDR3 amino acids: CSVGSGTGYEQYF. The CDR3 DNA follows: TGCAGCGTTGGTTCAGGGACTGGCTACGAGCAGTACTTC.

The chain links TRBV27 to TRBJ2-2, with TRBD2 matching over 9 bases. The V gene's germline CDR1 is MNHEY and CDR2 SMNVEV (reference sequence). V lost 8 bases, J lost 3 bases, and 7 bases stayed unmatched. The CDR3 length is 15 residues. CDR3 protein: CASGSRTSDTGELFF. CDR3 bases: TGTGCCAGCGGCTCCAGGACTAGCGACACCGGGGAGCTGTTTTTT.

The chain recombines TRBV4-1 with TRBJ1-2, with D unclear. The CDR3 is made up of 17 amino acids. V was pared by 1 base and J by 4 bases, with 19 bases between. Per germline, CDR1 MGHRA and CDR2 YSYEKL. The CDR3 bases are TGCGCCAGCAGCCAAGCGACCCGTTTCGACGGACTCTATGGCTACACCTTC. Its translation is CASSQATRFDGLYGYTF.

This chain connects TRBV7-8 to TRBJ2-5; 8 bases are a match to TRBD1. The CDR3 sequence is 15 residues long. The V segment lost 5 bases and the J segment 7 bases; nucleotides outside the gene matches: 12. Germline V gene data show CDR1 as SGHVS and CDR2 as FQNEAQ. The DNA of the CDR3 is TGTGCCAGCAGCCTGGGTTACAGGGGGGATGGGACCCAGTACTTC. Translation gives CASSLGYRGDGTQYF.

The chain links TRBV11-2 to TRBJ2-7, with a weak D call TRBD2 (6 bases). The germline V and J ends were trimmed by 3 bases and 4 bases, with 13 bases remaining between them. CDR3 size: 14 residues. Germline CDR1 and CDR2: SGHAT and FQNNGV. Here the CDR3 reads CASSFPIADYEQYF. DNA for the CDR3: TGTGCCAGCAGCTTCCCGATAGCGGATTACGAGCAGTACTTC.

The chain links TRBV6-1 to TRBJ2-7, with 8 bases identical to TRBD1. This CDR3 spans 14 amino acids. V was clipped by 8 bases and J by 4 bases; unmatched bases: 10. The germline V gene encodes CDR1 MNHNS and CDR2 SASEGT. The CDR3 region is CASSTGGGVYEQYF. CDR3 DNA: TGTGCCAGCTCAACAGGGGGAGGTGTATACGAGCAGTACTTC.

The chain employs TRBV19 and TRBJ1-1, with 7 bases that match TRBD1. The ends lost 3 bases at V and 9 bases at J; junction bases unmatched: 10. The CDR3 spans 14 residues. Germline CDR1 reads LNHDA; CDR2 reads SQIVND (reference sequence). Written as DNA, the CDR3 is TGTGCCAGTAGTATTAGGACGGGGACAGATCAAGCTTTCTTT. This codes for CASSIRTGTDQAFF.

J is TRBJ1-2 and V is TRBV6-5; D unresolved. The CDR3 is 13 amino acids. Germline loops: CDR1 MNHEY, CDR2 SVGAGI. Trimming took 5 bases from V and 9 from J, leaving 16 bases between them. The CDR3 protein is CASSPSDKYSYTF. The CDR3 DNA follows: TGTGCCAGCAGTCCCTCCGACAAGTATAGCTACACCTTC.

CDR3: CASSQGGAEAFF. The DNA for the CDR3 is TGCGCCAGCAGTCAGGGGGGAGCTGAAGCTTTCTTT. The rearrangement joins TRBV4-1 to TRBJ1-1, with TRBD1 matching over 7 bases. The CDR3 has 12 residues. Germline CDR1 and CDR2: MGHRA and YSYEKL. J gave up 6 bases and V 6 bases, and 4 bases lay outside the gene matches.

The rearrangement uses TRBV27 and TRBJ1-2; TRBD1 matches at 9 bases. Trimming cost V 4 bases and J 6 bases; bases outside gene matches: 9. Germline loops: CDR1 MNHEY, CDR2 SMNVEV (reference sequence). The CDR3 totals 15 residues. The CDR3 here is CASSSTWTGVHGYTF. The CDR3 DNA is TGTGCCAGCAGTTCAACCTGGACAGGGGTTCATGGCTACACCTTC.

This chain joins TRBV5-6 and TRBJ1-2, with a possible D match to TRBD1 (5 bases). The CDR3 sequence is 15 residues long. The V gene's germline CDR1 is SGHDT and CDR2 YYEEEE. V dropped 1 base and J dropped 5 bases, with 15 bases sitting between them. The CDR3 region has the DNA TGTGCCAGCAGCTTGTTAACAGGCGGTTGGTATGGCTACACCTTC. Its protein is CASSLLTGGWYGYTF.

The chain couples TRBV2 to TRBJ1-5; TRBD1 matches 7 bases. V gave up 6 bases and J gave up 0 bases; unmatched junction bases: 11. The CDR3 contains 17 residues. In germline, CDR1 is SNHLY, CDR2 FYNNEI. CDR3 region: CASRGVGQRYSNQPQHF. As DNA, the CDR3 is TGTGCCAGCAGGGGGGTGGGACAGAGATATAGCAATCAGCCCCAGCATTTT.

The CDR3 DNA reads as TGTGCCTGGAACGGGGGGGTAGTAGGAAACACCATATATTTT. Translated: CAWNGGVVGNTIYF. The chain is built from TRBV30 and TRBJ1-3, with D possibly TRBD1 on 5 matching bases. Germline V gene lookup returns CDR1 GTSNPN and CDR2 SVGIG (reference sequence). This CDR3 comprises 14 residues. Trimming stripped 4 bases from V and 4 bases from J, with 14 bases between. The full variable domain, in which reference TRBV30 and TRBJ1-3 provide the parts outside the CDR3, is SQTIHQWPATLVQPVGSPLSLECTVEGTSNPNLYWYRQAAGRGLQLLFYSVGIGQISSEVPQNLSASRPQDRQFILSSKKLLLSDSGFYLCAWNGGVVGNTIYFGEGSWLTVV.

V is TRBV29-1 and J is TRBJ2-2; 7 nucleotides align to TRBD2. Trimming removed 4 bases from V and 0 bases from J; junction bases left unmatched: 5. Germline assignment: CDR1 SQVTM and CDR2 ANQGSEA. CDR3 size: 15 residues. The CDR3 nucleotides are TGCAGCGTTGGGGAACTAGCGTCGAACACCGGGGAGCTGTTTTTT. It yields the protein CSVGELASNTGELFF.

This chain connects TRBV5-6 to TRBJ2-7, with 7 bases identical to TRBD1. Per germline, CDR1 SGHDT and CDR2 YYEEEE. The CDR3 contains 14 residues. With V trimmed by 2 bases and J by 1 base, 3 bases remained unmatched. CDR3 sequence reads: CASSFLDRSYEQYF. The CDR3 bases are TGTGCCAGCAGCTTTTTGGACAGGTCCTACGAGCAGTACTTC.

V and J are TRBV29-1 and TRBJ2-5; D might be TRBD2 (6 bases). This CDR3 comprises 13 residues. Germline V gene sequence: CDR1 SQVTM, CDR2 ANQGSEA. Trimming removed 8 bases from V and 1 base from J, with 14 bases in between. CDR3 sequence reads: CSSGGRFQETQYF. The CDR3 nucleotides are TGCAGCAGTGGGGGGAGGTTCCAAGAGACCCAGTACTTC.

The chain combines TRBV5-5 with TRBJ2-7; TRBD2 agrees at 9 bases. Germline V lookup: CDR1 SGHKS, CDR2 YYEKEE (reference sequence). Unmatched junction bases numbered 12, after V lost 6 bases and J lost 5 bases. The CDR3 sequence is 15 residues long. The CDR3 spells CASTEEAGGPDEQYF. In DNA, the CDR3 is TGTGCCAGCACCGAAGAGGCGGGAGGGCCCGACGAGCAGTACTTC.